What follows are 6 T cell receptor beta chains derived from one specimen sequenced in a study of T cells after yellow fever vaccination. TCRdb called the 5' RACE reads again in MiXCR, with one record for every CDR3 protein. The sample holds some 290,000 distinct CDR3 sequences, approximately 12% seen once. Material: CD4+ T cells sorted from PBMCs, obtained 45 days after the yellow fever booster vaccination. The receptors here all came from a man aged 18 to 35 who received the YFV17D yellow fever vaccine.

The rearrangement links TRBV7-2 to TRBJ2-2; TRBD2 matches at 15 bases. The CDR3 extends over 16 amino acids. The germline CDR1 and CDR2 sequences are SGHTA and FQGNSA. The junction had 2 bases not matched to a gene; V was cut back by 5 bases and J by 4 bases. CDR3 region: CASSGGLAGGTGELFF. CDR3 DNA sequence: TGTGCCAGCAGCGGGGGACTAGCGGGGGGCACCGGGGAGCTGTTTTTT.

Written as DNA, the CDR3 is TGCGCCAGCAGCCAAGATGCAGGTATCCAGTACTTC. Translating it yields CASSQDAGIQYF. V and J are TRBV4-3 and TRBJ2-5; no clear D. Trimming cost V 0 bases and J 10 bases, with 9 bases left between them. Germline CDR1 LGHNA, CDR2 YSLEER. The length of the CDR3 is 12 residues.

This rearrangement joins TRBV7-3 to TRBJ2-5; D remains ambiguous. The CDR3 length is 13 residues. The germline gives CDR1 SGHTA, CDR2 FQGTGA. Trimming removed 2 bases from V and 5 bases from J, with 9 bases in between. The CDR3, as DNA: TGTGCCAGCAGCTTAGCTAGATATGAGACCCAGTACTTC. Protein sequence: CASSLARYETQYF.

This clonotype came up a few times. The rearrangement links TRBV20-1 to TRBJ1-1; TRBD1 might be the D (5 bases). Between the trimmed V and J ends, which lost 5 bases and 0 bases, there was a span of 13 bases. Germline V lookup: CDR1 DFQATT, CDR2 SNEGSKA (reference sequence). This CDR3 comprises 14 residues. CDR3 DNA sequence: TGCAGTGCTCGTCCAGGGTCCCTGAACACTGAAGCTTTCTTT. It encodes CSARPGSLNTEAFF.

The chain joins TRBV20-1 to TRBJ1-6; 9 bases are a match to TRBD1. The V segment lost 3 bases and the J segment 1 base; nucleotides outside the gene matches: 7. Germline CDR1 is DFQATT and CDR2 is SNEGSKA (reference sequence). The CDR3 has 17 residues. The CDR3 sequence is CSARTGGRQSYNSPLHF. In DNA form, the CDR3 reads TGCAGTGCTAGGACAGGGGGGAGGCAATCCTATAATTCACCCCTCCACTTT.

The chain uses TRBV7-2 and TRBJ1-6, with 11 bases fitting TRBD1. Germline-derived CDR1 and CDR2 are SGHTA and FQGNSA. Trimming removed 5 bases from V and 7 bases from J; junction bases left unmatched: 7. The CDR3 contains 16 residues. CDR3 sequence (DNA): TGTGCCAGCAGCAGGACAGGGGGCATTCTAAATTCACCCCTCCACTTT. It is translated as CASSRTGGILNSPLHF.